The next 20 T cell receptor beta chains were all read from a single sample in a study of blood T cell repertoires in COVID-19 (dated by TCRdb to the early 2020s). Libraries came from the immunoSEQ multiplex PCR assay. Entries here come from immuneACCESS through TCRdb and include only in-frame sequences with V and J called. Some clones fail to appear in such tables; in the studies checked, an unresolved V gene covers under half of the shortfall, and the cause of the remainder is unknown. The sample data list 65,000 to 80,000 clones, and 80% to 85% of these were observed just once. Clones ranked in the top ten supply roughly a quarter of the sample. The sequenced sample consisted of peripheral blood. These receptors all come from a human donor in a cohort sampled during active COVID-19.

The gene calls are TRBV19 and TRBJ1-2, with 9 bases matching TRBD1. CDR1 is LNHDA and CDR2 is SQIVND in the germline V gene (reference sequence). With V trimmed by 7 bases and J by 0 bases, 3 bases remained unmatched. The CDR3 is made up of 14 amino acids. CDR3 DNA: TGTGCCAGTATGCGGACAGGGGCTAACTATGGCTACACCTTC. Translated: CASMRTGANYGYTF.

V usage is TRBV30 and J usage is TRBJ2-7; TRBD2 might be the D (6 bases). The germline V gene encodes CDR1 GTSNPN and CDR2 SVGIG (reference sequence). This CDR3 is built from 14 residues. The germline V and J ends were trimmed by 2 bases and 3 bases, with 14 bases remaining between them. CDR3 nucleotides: TGTGCCTGGAGTCTGGGACTCGGGTACTACGAGCAGTACTTC. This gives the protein CAWSLGLGYYEQYF.

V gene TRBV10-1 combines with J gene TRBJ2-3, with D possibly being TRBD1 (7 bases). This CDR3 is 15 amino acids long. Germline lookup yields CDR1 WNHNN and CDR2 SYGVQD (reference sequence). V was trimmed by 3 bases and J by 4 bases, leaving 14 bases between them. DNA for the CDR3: TGCGCCAGCAGTGATCGGAGGGGGCTAGCAGATACGCAGTATTTT. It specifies CASSDRRGLADTQYF.

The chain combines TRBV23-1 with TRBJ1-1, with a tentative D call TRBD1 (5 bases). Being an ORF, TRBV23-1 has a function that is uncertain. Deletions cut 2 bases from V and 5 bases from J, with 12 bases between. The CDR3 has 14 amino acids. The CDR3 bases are TGCGCCAGCAGTCAAAAGCAGGGATGGACTGAAGCTTTCTTT. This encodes CASSQKQGWTEAFF.

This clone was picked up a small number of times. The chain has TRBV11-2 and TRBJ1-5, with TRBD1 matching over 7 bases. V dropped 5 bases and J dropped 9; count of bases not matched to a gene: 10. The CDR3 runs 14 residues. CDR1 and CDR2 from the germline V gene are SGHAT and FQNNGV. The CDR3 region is CASSPLTGTGPQHF. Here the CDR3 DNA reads TGTGCCAGCAGCCCCCTGACAGGGACCGGGCCCCAGCATTTT.

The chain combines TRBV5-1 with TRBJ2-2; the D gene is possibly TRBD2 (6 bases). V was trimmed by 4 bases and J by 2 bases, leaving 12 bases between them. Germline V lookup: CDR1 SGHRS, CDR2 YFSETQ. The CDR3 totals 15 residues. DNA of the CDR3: TGCGCCAGCAGCCTCACGGGAGTTAACACCGGGGAGCTGTTTTTT. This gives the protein CASSLTGVNTGELFF.

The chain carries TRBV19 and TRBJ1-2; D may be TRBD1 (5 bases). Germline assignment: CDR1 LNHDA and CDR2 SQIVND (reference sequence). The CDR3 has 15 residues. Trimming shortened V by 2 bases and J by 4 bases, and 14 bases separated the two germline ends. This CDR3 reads CASSINARRGYGYTF. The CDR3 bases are TGTGCCAGTAGTATAAATGCGAGGAGGGGCTATGGCTACACCTTC.

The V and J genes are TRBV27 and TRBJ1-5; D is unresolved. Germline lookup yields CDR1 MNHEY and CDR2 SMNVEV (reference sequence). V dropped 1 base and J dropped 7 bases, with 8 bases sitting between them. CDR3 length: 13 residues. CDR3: CASSLFYLQPQHF. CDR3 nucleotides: TGTGCCAGCAGTTTATTTTATCTGCAGCCCCAGCATTTT.

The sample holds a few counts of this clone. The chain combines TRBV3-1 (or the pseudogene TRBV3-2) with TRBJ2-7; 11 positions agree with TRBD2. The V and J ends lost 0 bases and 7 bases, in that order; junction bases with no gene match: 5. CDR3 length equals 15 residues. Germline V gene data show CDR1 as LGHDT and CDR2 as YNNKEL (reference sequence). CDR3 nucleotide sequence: TGTGCCAGCAGCCAAGATCTAGCGGGGGGCCGAGAGCAGTACTTC. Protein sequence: CASSQDLAGGREQYF.

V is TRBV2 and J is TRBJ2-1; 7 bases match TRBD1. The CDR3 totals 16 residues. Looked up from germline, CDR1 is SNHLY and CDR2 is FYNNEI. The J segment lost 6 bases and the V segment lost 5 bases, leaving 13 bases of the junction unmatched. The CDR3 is CASSLIDRAGVNEQFF. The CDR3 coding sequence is TGTGCCAGCAGTCTAATAGACAGGGCAGGGGTCAATGAGCAGTTCTTC.

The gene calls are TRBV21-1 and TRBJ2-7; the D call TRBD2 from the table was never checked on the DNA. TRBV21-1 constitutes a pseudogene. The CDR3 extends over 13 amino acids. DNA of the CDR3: TGTGCCAGCAGCAAAAGAGGGTTCTGCGAGCAGTACTTC. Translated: CASSKRGFCEQYF.

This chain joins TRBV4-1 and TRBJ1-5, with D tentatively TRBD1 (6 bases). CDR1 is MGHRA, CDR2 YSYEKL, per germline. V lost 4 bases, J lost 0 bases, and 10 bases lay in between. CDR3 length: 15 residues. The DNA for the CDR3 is TGCGCCAGCAGCCCACCAGGGGTTAGCAATCAGCCCCAGCATTTT. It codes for CASSPPGVSNQPQHF.

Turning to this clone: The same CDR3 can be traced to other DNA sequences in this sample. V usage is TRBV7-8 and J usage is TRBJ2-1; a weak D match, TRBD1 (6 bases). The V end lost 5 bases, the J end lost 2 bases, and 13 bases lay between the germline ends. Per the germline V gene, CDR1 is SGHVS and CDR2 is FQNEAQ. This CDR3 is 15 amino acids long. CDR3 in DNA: TGTGCCAGCAGCCTAGGGACATCCCCCTACAATGAGCAGTTCTTC. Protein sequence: CASSLGTSPYNEQFF.

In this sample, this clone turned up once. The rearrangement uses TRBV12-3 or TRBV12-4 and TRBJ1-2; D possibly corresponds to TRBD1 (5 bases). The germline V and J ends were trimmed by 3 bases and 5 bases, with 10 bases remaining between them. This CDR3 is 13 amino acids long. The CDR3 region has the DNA TGTGCCAGCAGTTTTCGGGGGTATTATGGCTACACCTTC. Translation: CASSFRGYYGYTF.

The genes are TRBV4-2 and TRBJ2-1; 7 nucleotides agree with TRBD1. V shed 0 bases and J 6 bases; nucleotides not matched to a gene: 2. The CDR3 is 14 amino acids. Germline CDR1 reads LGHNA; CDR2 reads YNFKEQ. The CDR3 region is CASSQERGPNEQFF. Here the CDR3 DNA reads TGTGCCAGCAGCCAAGAGAGGGGGCCCAATGAGCAGTTCTTC.

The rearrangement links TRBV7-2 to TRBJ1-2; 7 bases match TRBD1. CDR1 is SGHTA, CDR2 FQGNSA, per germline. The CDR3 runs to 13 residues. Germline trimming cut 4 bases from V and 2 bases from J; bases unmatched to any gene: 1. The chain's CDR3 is CASSWDRNYGYTF. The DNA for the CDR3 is TGTGCCAGCAGCTGGGACAGAAACTATGGCTACACCTTC.

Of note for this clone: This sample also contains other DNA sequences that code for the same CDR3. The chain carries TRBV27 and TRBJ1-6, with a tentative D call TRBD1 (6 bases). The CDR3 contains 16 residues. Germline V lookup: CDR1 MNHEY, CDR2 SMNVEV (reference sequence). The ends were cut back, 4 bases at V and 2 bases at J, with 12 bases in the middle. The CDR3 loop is CASSSQGFAYNSPLHF. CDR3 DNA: TGTGCCAGCAGTTCACAGGGCTTCGCCTATAATTCACCCCTCCACTTT.

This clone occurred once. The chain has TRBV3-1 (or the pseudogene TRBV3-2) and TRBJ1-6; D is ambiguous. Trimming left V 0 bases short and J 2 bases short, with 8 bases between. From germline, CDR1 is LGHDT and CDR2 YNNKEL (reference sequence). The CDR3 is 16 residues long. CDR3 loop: CASSQDQVPYNSPLHF. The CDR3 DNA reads TGTGCCAGCAGCCAAGATCAGGTTCCCTATAATTCACCCCTCCACTTT.

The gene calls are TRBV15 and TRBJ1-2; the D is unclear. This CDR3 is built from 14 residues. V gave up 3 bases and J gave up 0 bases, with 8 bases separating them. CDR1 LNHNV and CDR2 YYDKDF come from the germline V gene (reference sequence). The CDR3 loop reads CATSSVQTNYGYTF. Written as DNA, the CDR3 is TGTGCCACCAGCAGTGTTCAGACTAACTATGGCTACACCTTC.

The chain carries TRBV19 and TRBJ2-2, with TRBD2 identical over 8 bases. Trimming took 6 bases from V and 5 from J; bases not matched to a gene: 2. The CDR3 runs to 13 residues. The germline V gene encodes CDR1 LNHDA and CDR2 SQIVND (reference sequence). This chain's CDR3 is CASSGGDTGELFF. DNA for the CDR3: TGTGCCAGTAGCGGGGGGGATACCGGGGAGCTGTTTTTT. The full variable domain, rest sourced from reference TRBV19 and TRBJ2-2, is DGGITQSPKYLFRKEGQNVTLSCEQNLNHDAMYWYRQDPGQGLRLIYYSQIVNDFQKGDIAEGYSVSREKKESFPLTVTSAQKNPTAFYLCASSGGDTGELFFGEGSRLTVL.